The 22 T cell receptor beta chains below all came from one sample that was sequenced in a study of human T cells and chemical hapten exposure. Regarding time point: patch test 1, 2 weeks after DPC sensitization. The treatment: therapeutic diphenylcyclopropenone sensitization with weekly scalp DPC. The template was total RNA from unfractionated whole blood. TCRdb used MiXCR to reprocess the RACE reads, holding one entry per CDR3 protein. The sample carries about 37,000 distinct CDR3 sequences, 5% to 8% recorded once. Sequencing used whole blood, obtained in connection with sensitization to the hapten diphenylcyclopropenone (DPC). The source is a young woman with alopecia areata. Some clones in this sample may be carry-over from other donors' samples.

Many counts were recorded for this clonotype. V gene TRBV24-1 combines with J gene TRBJ2-2; possible D gene TRBD1, 6 bases. The ends were cut back, 2 bases at V and 1 base at J, with 13 bases in the middle. CDR1 KGHDR and CDR2 SFDVKD come from the germline V gene. This CDR3 comprises 17 residues. This chain's CDR3 is CATSDWGTPKNTGELFF. As DNA, the CDR3 is TGTGCCACCAGTGATTGGGGGACACCCAAGAACACCGGGGAGCTGTTTTTT.

The table lists this clonotype with a few counts. The gene calls are TRBV27 and TRBJ2-3; no definite D call. This CDR3 has 12 amino acids. V was shortened by 5 bases and J by 2 bases, with 5 bases between the two germline ends. CDR1 is MNHEY and CDR2 is SMNVEV in the germline V gene (reference sequence). CDR3 protein: CASSALTDTQYF. Written as DNA, the CDR3 is TGTGCCAGCAGTGCCCTCACAGATACGCAGTATTTT.

This clonotype was seen repeatedly, ten times or more. The V gene is TRBV7-6, the J gene TRBJ1-5; unclear D gene. V was clipped by 5 bases and J by 5 bases, with 13 bases between them. The CDR3 extends over 14 amino acids. Germline values: CDR1 SGHVS, CDR2 FNYEAQ. The CDR3 protein is CASSPPGFHQPQHF. The CDR3, as DNA: TGTGCCAGCAGCCCCCCGGGGTTTCATCAGCCCCAGCATTTT.

The chain uses TRBV20-1 and TRBJ2-3, with D possibly matching TRBD1 (6 bases). CDR1 DFQATT and CDR2 SNEGSKA come from the germline V gene (reference sequence). The ends were cut back, 6 bases at V and 2 bases at J, with 15 bases in the middle. This CDR3 comprises 14 residues. Here the CDR3 reads CSALPRGFTDTQYF. CDR3 bases: TGCAGTGCCCTACCCAGGGGTTTCACAGATACGCAGTATTTT.

This clonotype was seen a handful of times. This chain links TRBV6-2 or TRBV6-3 with TRBJ2-6; no definite D call. The CDR3 spans 13 residues. Germline V gives CDR1 MNHEY, CDR2 SVGEGT. Trimming shortened V by 7 bases and J by 3 bases, and 7 bases separated the two germline ends. The DNA for the CDR3 is TGTGCCAGCATCCCATATGGGGCCAACGTCCTGACTTTC. Amino acid sequence: CASIPYGANVLTF.

In this sample, this clonotype turned up many times. The chain recombines TRBV19 with TRBJ2-7; D call uncertain. The germline CDR1 and CDR2 sequences are LNHDA and SQIVND (reference sequence). CDR3 length equals 8 residues. V lost 9 bases and J lost 7, with 4 bases in between. The CDR3 DNA reads TGTGCCAGCCATGAGCAGTACTTC. Translating gives CASHEQYF.

This clonotype was seen a few times. V usage is TRBV5-1 and J usage is TRBJ2-3; 7 bases fit TRBD1. The junction had 5 bases not matched to a gene; V was cut back by 7 bases and J by 3 bases. CDR1 is SGHRS, CDR2 YFSETQ, per germline. The CDR3 has 13 amino acids. The CDR3 reads CASRQGMTDTQYF. The DNA of the CDR3 is TGCGCCAGCCGACAGGGTATGACAGATACGCAGTATTTT.

There are a few counts of this clonotype. The V gene is TRBV9, the J gene TRBJ1-5; possible D gene TRBD1, 6 bases. From germline, CDR1 is SGDLS and CDR2 YYNGEE. CDR3 length: 15 residues. Trimming took 5 bases from V and 4 from J, leaving 16 bases between them. The CDR3 protein is CASSPGAPGNQPQHF. Written as DNA, the CDR3 is TGTGCCAGCAGTCCGGGGGCTCCGGGAAATCAGCCCCAGCATTTT.

This chain uses TRBV5-1 with TRBJ1-1; D may be TRBD1 (5 bases). CDR1 and CDR2 (germline): SGHRS, YFSETQ. V lost 2 bases to trimming and J lost 0 bases, with 11 bases between them. The CDR3 spans 15 residues. CDR3 nucleotides: TGCGCCAGCAGCTTTAATCGACAGCTGAACACTGAAGCTTTCTTT. Its protein product is CASSFNRQLNTEAFF. The full variable domain, its missing parts supplied by reference TRBV5-1 and TRBJ1-1, is KAGVTQTPRYLIKTRGQQVTLSCSPISGHRSVSWYQQTPGQGLQFLFEYFSETQRNKGNFPGRFSGRQFSNSRSEMNVSTLELGDSALYLCASSFNRQLNTEAFFGQGTRLTVV.

V usage is TRBV18 and J usage is TRBJ1-5; D uncertain. The V end was cut by 2 bases, the J end by 4 bases, with 9 bases between. This CDR3 contains 14 residues. Germline V lookup: CDR1 KGHSH, CDR2 LQKENI. For the CDR3, the DNA is TGTGCCAGCTCACCAATGATGGGGAATCAGCCCCAGCATTTT. It is translated as CASSPMMGNQPQHF. The full variable domain, rest sourced from reference TRBV18 and TRBJ1-5, is NAGVMQNPRHLVRRRGQEARLRCSPMKGHSHVYWYRQLPEEGLKFMVYLQKENIIDESGMPKERFSAEFPKEGPSILRIQQVVRGDSAAYFCASSPMMGNQPQHFGDGTRLSIL.

This clonotype appeared a few times. The rearrangement links TRBV10-3 to TRBJ2-3, with D possibly called TRBD1 or TRBD2 (6 bases each). V dropped 1 base and J dropped 7 bases, with 12 bases sitting between them. Per germline, CDR1 ENHRY and CDR2 SYGVKD. This CDR3 spans 14 amino acids. CDR3 protein: CAISELGGSNTQYF. In nucleotides, the CDR3 is TGTGCCATCAGTGAGTTGGGGGGCTCAAATACGCAGTATTTT.

V is TRBV11-2 and J is TRBJ1-1, with TRBD1 as a possible D gene (5 bases). Trimming cost V 5 bases and J 7 bases, with 17 bases left between them. CDR1 and CDR2 (germline): SGHAT, FQNNGV. The CDR3 has 14 residues. The CDR3 loop reads CASSPYEGEGEAFF. In DNA, the CDR3 is TGTGCCAGCAGCCCCTATGAAGGGGAGGGTGAAGCTTTCTTT.

This clonotype showed up many times. The gene calls are TRBV20-1 and TRBJ2-1, with a weak D call TRBD2 (5 bases). This CDR3 has 11 residues. Trimming took off 3 bases at V and 8 bases at J, with 8 bases between the two ends. Looked up from germline, CDR1 is DFQATT and CDR2 is SNEGSKA (reference sequence). CDR3 amino acids: CSASGKYEQFF. CDR3 coding DNA: TGCAGTGCTAGCGGGAAGTATGAGCAGTTCTTC.

This clonotype occurred a few times. The chain joins TRBV6-5 to TRBJ1-1; maybe TRBD1 (5 bases). The V end lost 4 bases, the J end lost 1 base, and 13 bases lay between the germline ends. The CDR3 contains 15 residues. Germline V CDR1 and CDR2: MNHEY, SVGAGI. CDR3: CASSSPAGRNTEAFF. CDR3 bases: TGTGCCAGCAGTTCCCCCGCGGGACGGAACACTGAAGCTTTCTTT.

This clonotype was seen repeatedly, ten times or more. V and J are TRBV2 and TRBJ1-5; TRBD1 aligns across 10 bases. Germline-derived CDR1 and CDR2 are SNHLY and FYNNEI. The CDR3 covers 14 residues. With V trimmed by 7 bases and J by 6 bases, 6 bases remained unmatched. The CDR3 is CASTIGQGVQPQHF. CDR3 DNA sequence: TGTGCCAGCACGATCGGACAGGGGGTTCAGCCCCAGCATTTT.

There are many counts of this clonotype. The chain uses TRBV12-3 or TRBV12-4 and TRBJ1-1; no definite D call. V shed 3 bases and J shed 0 bases, with 8 bases lying between them. The CDR3 length is 14 residues. As DNA, the CDR3 is TGTGCCAGCAGTTTTGAGGTCATGAACACTGAAGCTTTCTTT. Amino acids: CASSFEVMNTEAFF.

In its sample, this clonotype was seen many times. The chain couples TRBV12-3 or TRBV12-4 to TRBJ1-5; unclear D gene. The V gene lost 3 bases and the J gene lost 0 bases, with 6 bases spanning the gap. CDR3 length equals 14 residues. The CDR3 spells CASSFIGSNQPQHF. CDR3 coding DNA: TGTGCCAGCAGTTTTATAGGTAGCAATCAGCCCCAGCATTTT.

This clonotype came up many times. The chain joins TRBV20-1 to TRBJ1-1, with D possibly TRBD1 on 5 matching bases. This CDR3 is built from 13 residues. CDR1 and CDR2 from the germline V gene are DFQATT and SNEGSKA (reference sequence). Trimming removed 2 bases from V and 7 bases from J, with 14 bases in between. The CDR3 region is CSARSWGQREAFF. As DNA, the CDR3 is TGCAGTGCTAGATCCTGGGGCCAGCGTGAAGCTTTCTTT.

This clonotype turned up a few times. The chain recombines TRBV4-2 with TRBJ2-3; the match to TRBD2 covers 8 bases. The V and J ends lost 0 bases and 7 bases, in that order; junction bases with no gene match: 6. This CDR3 contains 15 residues. Germline V lookup: CDR1 LGHNA, CDR2 YNFKEQ. This chain's CDR3 is CASSQEGTSGYTQYF. In DNA, the CDR3 is TGTGCCAGCAGCCAAGAAGGTACTAGCGGTTATACGCAGTATTTT.

The chain couples TRBV20-1 to TRBJ2-3; D might be TRBD2 (6 bases). V dropped 2 bases and J dropped 0 bases, with 12 bases sitting between them. This CDR3 region has 15 residues. Per germline, CDR1 DFQATT and CDR2 SNEGSKA (reference sequence). The CDR3 loop is CSARTGRGSTDTQYF. The CDR3 bases are TGCAGTGCTAGAACCGGGCGGGGTAGCACAGATACGCAGTATTTT.

V and J are TRBV19 and TRBJ2-5; D gene ambiguous. The CDR3 is 14 residues long. CDR1 and CDR2 from the germline V gene are LNHDA and SQIVND (reference sequence). Trimming cost V 5 bases and J 4 bases, with 14 bases left between them. This chain's CDR3 is CASSLGVDSETQYF. The CDR3, as DNA: TGTGCCAGTAGTCTTGGGGTTGATTCAGAGACCCAGTACTTC.

CDR3 loop: CASSFSRNTDTQYF. In nucleotides, the CDR3 is TGTGCCAGCAGCTTTTCCCGGAACACAGATACGCAGTATTTT. The chain uses TRBV7-9 and TRBJ2-3, with D unresolved. Germline V lookup: CDR1 SEHNR, CDR2 FQNEAQ (reference sequence). Trimming cost V 3 bases and J 2 bases, with 9 bases left between them. The CDR3 is made up of 14 amino acids. Full variable domain (remainder filled in from reference TRBV7-9 and TRBJ2-3): DTGVSQNPRHKITKRGQNVTFRCDPISEHNRLYWYRQTLGQGPEFLTYFQNEAQLEKSRLLSDRFSAERPKGSFSTLEIQRTEQGDSAMYLCASSFSRNTDTQYFGPGTRLTVL.